The next 2 T cell receptor beta chains were all read from a single sample in a study of siplizumab effects on memory and regulatory T cells. Their recognized antigens are unknown. A roughly 6-day coculture at 37°C was performed with the mixed lymphocyte reaction cells. Sequenced by immunoSEQ multiplex PCR; TCRdb stores in-frame clones only, minus some. The sample records approximately 13,000 clones, about 40% being singletons. Sequencing was performed on CFSE-low (dividing) CD8+ T cells sorted from an allogeneic mixed lymphocyte reaction. Source of these receptors: a human donor in good health; the cells came from an allogeneic mixed lymphocyte reaction.

The J gene is TRBJ2-3, the V gene TRBV4-1; D call uncertain. The V gene's germline CDR1 is MGHRA and CDR2 YSYEKL. This CDR3 contains 15 residues. V lost 0 bases to trimming and J lost 6 bases, with 13 bases between them. The CDR3 region has the DNA TGCGCCAGCAGCCAAGATCCTGCGCAAGGGGATACGCAGTATTTT. This sequence encodes CASSQDPAQGDTQYF.

The chain couples TRBV4-1 to TRBJ2-7; no definite D call. CDR1 MGHRA and CDR2 YSYEKL come from the germline V gene. The CDR3 has 13 residues. Deletions cut 1 base from V and 2 bases from J, with 6 bases between. The CDR3 loop is CASSQGWTYEQYF. The CDR3 DNA follows: TGCGCCAGCAGCCAAGGGTGGACCTACGAGCAGTACTTC.